This entry is about one T cell receptor (beta chain). The sample belongs to a study of blood T cell repertoires in COVID-19. Study summary: There were acute and convalescent COVID-19 samples, and they came from the United States, Italy and Spain. PBMCs, B-cell-depleted T cells, or T cells provided the cDNA or gDNA that made up the material.

Germline V CDR1 and CDR2: GTSNPN, SVGIG (reference sequence). The CDR3 runs 13 residues. The V gene end was trimmed by 5 bases and the J gene end by 7 bases; junction bases not matched to a gene: 5. As originally analysed: Quantification of nucleated cells was approximated via reference gene primer amplification. Data came from immunoSEQ multiplex PCR; TCRdb stores just in-frame clones and leaves some out. The V and J calls and clone size come from that table; D and trimming were worked out from the DNA. The repertoire includes under 350,000 clones, 85% of them detected once, and 13% sits in the top ten.

The clonotype comes from a human donor in a cohort sampled during active COVID-19. J is TRBJ1-5 and V is TRBV30, with 10 bases that match TRBD1. The sample comprised peripheral blood. The CDR3 nucleotides read TGTGCCTGGGGGGGGACAGGGGAACAGCCCCAGCATTTT. Translation: CAWGGTGEQPQHF.